This passage covers 14 T cell receptor beta chains from one sample sequenced in a study of blood T cell repertoires in COVID-19 (TCRdb year 2020). Libraries were made using the immunoSEQ multiplex PCR assay. The source is immuneACCESS, and TCRdb retained only in-frame sequences with V and J called. Part of the clones is not carried over; for the studies checked, unresolved V genes explain less than half of this, and the remainder is unexplained. In this sample the table shows around 250,000 clones, around 82% of which occur a single time. The top ten hold 8% to 9.5% of the sample. Sequencing was carried out using peripheral blood. The receptors shown here come from a human donor in a cohort sampled during active COVID-19.

The chain links TRBV21-1 to TRBJ2-7; the D call in the table, TRBD1, was not verified against the DNA. TRBV21-1 is marked as a pseudogene. The CDR3 consists of 15 residues. CDR3 sequence: CASSKDRRGQVEQYF. In DNA, the CDR3 is TGTGCCAGCAGCAAAGACCGGAGGGGGCAGGTTGAGCAGTACTTC.

V usage is TRBV6-5 and J usage is TRBJ2-7, with 7 positions matching TRBD2. This CDR3 region has 13 residues. Looked up from germline, CDR1 is MNHEY and CDR2 is SVGAGI. With V trimmed by 8 bases and J by 1 base, 5 bases remained unmatched. The CDR3 sequence: CASRSGASYEQYF. The CDR3 DNA follows: TGTGCCAGCCGAAGCGGGGCGTCCTACGAGCAGTACTTC.

The V and J genes are TRBV4-2 and TRBJ2-2, with 7 bases matching TRBD1. The length of the CDR3 is 14 residues. V dropped 7 bases and J dropped 1; count of bases not matched to a gene: 3. Germline-derived CDR1 and CDR2 are LGHNA and YNFKEQ. The CDR3 DNA is TGTGCCAGCACCCGGACAGGGAACACCGGGGAGCTGTTTTTT. Residues: CASTRTGNTGELFF.

CDR3 DNA sequence: TGTGCCAGCAGCTCACAGGTCCCGTGGGGCTACACCTTC. It translates to CASSSQVPWGYTF. The chain carries TRBV7-9 and TRBJ1-2; possibly TRBD1 for D (5 bases). Trimming cost V 4 bases and J 8 bases, with 14 bases left between them. CDR1 and CDR2 from the germline V gene are SEHNR and FQNEAQ (reference sequence). The CDR3 is 13 residues long.

V is TRBV28 and J is TRBJ1-2; TRBD1 agrees at 10 bases. J lost 7 bases, V lost 5 bases, and 10 bases had no gene match. This CDR3 contains 15 residues. Germline CDR1 reads MDHEN; CDR2 reads SYDVKM. The CDR3 sequence: CASSPWDRGASGYTF. Here the CDR3 DNA reads TGTGCCAGCAGTCCGTGGGACAGGGGAGCCTCTGGCTACACCTTC.

The rearrangement uses TRBV12-3 or TRBV12-4 and TRBJ1-3; no firm D call. The ends were cut back, 6 bases at V and 0 bases at J, with 6 bases in the middle. This CDR3 is built from 13 residues. CDR3 amino acids: CASRQSSGNTIYF. CDR3 nucleotides: TGTGCCAGCAGACAATCCTCTGGAAACACCATATATTTT.

The chain recombines TRBV19 with TRBJ2-1; TRBD2 matches at 12 bases. The CDR3 covers 17 residues. The ends lost 4 bases at V and 6 bases at J; junction bases unmatched: 10. Germline V gives CDR1 LNHDA, CDR2 SQIVND (reference sequence). DNA for the CDR3: TGTGCCAGTAGTACTTCCCTAGCGGGGGGGCTTTTCAATGAGCAGTTCTTC. It encodes CASSTSLAGGLFNEQFF.

CDR3 amino acids: CASSLIFGGLDAYEQYF. As DNA, the CDR3 is TGTGCCAGCAGCTTAATCTTCGGGGGGCTCGACGCCTACGAGCAGTACTTC. The chain joins TRBV7-2 to TRBJ2-7, with D possibly matching TRBD2 (7 bases). The CDR3 totals 17 residues. The germline V gene encodes CDR1 SGHTA and CDR2 FQGNSA. Trimming removed 2 bases from V and 2 bases from J, with 19 bases in between.

V gene TRBV12-3 or TRBV12-4 combines with J gene TRBJ1-3; D not resolved. CDR3 length equals 13 residues. V was shortened by 6 bases and J by 4 bases, with 10 bases between the two germline ends. The CDR3 DNA reads as TGTGCCAGCAGCTCGAGGGTAGGAAACACCATATATTTT. Encoded protein: CASSSRVGNTIYF.

CDR3 nucleotides: TGTGCCAGCAGCCCGAATCCGGGACTACGGGAAAAACTGTTTTTT. This codes for CASSPNPGLREKLFF. J is TRBJ1-4 and V is TRBV5-4; D perhaps matches TRBD1 (5 bases). CDR3 size: 15 residues. Germline values: CDR1 SGHNT, CDR2 YYREEE (reference sequence). Trimming cost V 4 bases and J 8 bases, with 18 bases left between them.

The V call is TRBV28, the J call TRBJ2-7; possibly TRBD1 for D (6 bases). Germline CDR1 reads MDHEN; CDR2 reads SYDVKM. The V and J ends lost 5 bases and 2 bases respectively, with 13 bases between them. The CDR3 has 14 amino acids. The CDR3 DNA is TGTGCCAGCAGTCTAACAGGGATACCCTACGAGCAGTACTTC. Translated: CASSLTGIPYEQYF.

V is TRBV9 and J is TRBJ2-1; 8 nucleotides match TRBD1. Germline lookup yields CDR1 SGDLS and CDR2 YYNGEE. This CDR3 region has 14 residues. Losses at the gene ends were 4 bases for V and 4 bases for J; bases not matched to a gene: 4. CDR3 sequence reads: CASSLRQGYNEQFF. CDR3 DNA: TGTGCCAGCAGCCTAAGACAGGGGTACAATGAGCAGTTCTTC.

The rearrangement uses TRBV9 and TRBJ2-7; TRBD2 matches at 8 bases. Germline trimming cut 0 bases from V and 4 bases from J; bases unmatched to any gene: 9. CDR3 size: 16 residues. Germline V gene lookup returns CDR1 SGDLS and CDR2 YYNGEE. This chain's CDR3 is CASSVGLAGSVYEQYF. The CDR3 region has the DNA TGTGCCAGCAGCGTAGGATTAGCGGGATCGGTATACGAGCAGTACTTC. The complete variable domain, with remaining parts taken from reference TRBV9 and TRBJ2-7, reads DSGVTQTPKHLITATGQRVTLRCSPRSGDLSVYWYQQSLDQGLQFLIQYYNGEERAKGNILERFSAQQFPDLHSELNLSSLELGDSALYFCASSVGLAGSVYEQYFGPGTRLTVT.

This chain connects TRBV25-1 to TRBJ2-5; 11 bases align to TRBD2. The germline gives CDR1 MGHDK, CDR2 SYGVNS. V was clipped by 7 bases and J by 1 base; unmatched bases: 2. This CDR3 is 14 amino acids long. The CDR3 DNA reads TGTGCCAGCACCGGACTAGCGGGCCAAGAGACCCAGTACTTC. It is translated as CASTGLAGQETQYF.